This T cell receptor beta chain was recovered during a study of molecular identifiers for immune sequencing clone quantification. Study results and caveats: Clonotypes surpassing 20 RNA copies contained over 99% of effector molecules, versus under 1% in naive cells. Detectable among around 1 million naive cells, according to reports, was Jurkat TCR RNA spiked in from one cell.

This CDR3 contains 15 residues. The germline CDR1 and CDR2 sequences are MGHRA and YSYEKL. Trimming at V came to 0 bases and at J to 8 bases, leaving 7 bases not matched to a gene. Each CDR3 protein is one row after TCRdb ran MiXCR on the PCR reads. The data hold some 320,000 distinct CDR3 sequences, with about 22% observed a single time. This clonotype has a count of ten or more. The antigen is undetermined. Naive CD8 T cells were sorted, and the gate applied was CD8+CD4-CCR7+CD45RA+. What was sequenced was naive CD8+ T cells from blood, with Jurkat cell RNA spiked in. Sample subset: FACS-sorted CD8+CD4-CCR7+CD45RA+ naive T cells. The TCR originated in a human donor in good health. Some libraries in this study had Jurkat cell RNA spiked in. The chain combines TRBV4-1 with TRBJ1-2, with TRBD1 matching 9 bases. The CDR3 DNA is TGCGCCAGCAGCCAAGATTTAGGGACAGGGCGCGGCTACACCTTC. Its translation: CASSQDLGTGRGYTF.